The clone carrying this TCR beta chain was picked up a small number of times. Primed by a sample-barcoded 5' primer and a J-beta primer mix, a second PCR proceeded for 7 to 11 cycles. TCRdb re-analysed the 5' RACE reads in MiXCR, keeping a single row per CDR3 protein. The sample consists of about 1,800,000 distinct CDR3 sequences, about 28% of them appearing once. The data originate from a study of blood T cells in healthy people across ages. PBMCs numbering at least 7 million were isolated per sample. Germline CDR1 is DFQATT and CDR2 is SNEGSKA (reference sequence). This CDR3 has 14 residues. J gave up 7 bases and V 5 bases, and 7 bases lay outside the gene matches.

Sample: blood. This TCR was recovered from a young woman in good health. This rearrangement joins TRBV20-1 to TRBJ1-6; TRBD1 matches at 8 bases. The DNA for the CDR3 is TGCAGTGCTGACAGGGGCGGGGGCAATTCACCCCTCCACTTT. This codes for CSADRGGGNSPLHF.